The TCR beta chain under discussion was sequenced for a study of blood T cell repertoires in COVID-19. In the study overall: Sources were T cells, B-cell-depleted T cells, or PBMCs; the material itself was cDNA or gDNA.

The method was immunoSEQ multiplex PCR; TCRdb's version includes in-frame clones alone and lacks a portion of them. The sample includes tens of thousands of clones, 80% to 90% of them seen just once. CDR1 and CDR2 (germline): SGHAT, FQNNGV. V lost 1 base and J lost 1; bases outside the gene matches: 0. The CDR3 runs 15 residues. Concerning this clone: Different DNA sequences within this sample yield the same CDR3.

The origin of this receptor is a woman aged 70-85 years with COVID-19, enrolled during active disease. The material sequenced was peripheral blood. The rearrangement joins TRBV11-2 to TRBJ1-3; TRBD1 aligns across 8 bases. The CDR3 here is CASSLGTGSGNTIYF. Here the CDR3 DNA reads TGTGCCAGCAGCTTAGGGACAGGGTCTGGAAACACCATATATTTT.